This T cell receptor (beta chain) was captured in a study of blood T cell repertoires in COVID-19. The overall study: Specimens from acute and convalescent COVID-19 originated in the United States, Italy and Spain. PBMCs, B-cell-depleted T cells, or T cells were the source of the cDNA or gDNA that made up the material.

Under the authors' procedure: From reference gene primer amplification, estimates of nucleated cell counts were derived. Data came from immunoSEQ multiplex PCR; TCRdb stores just in-frame clones and leaves some out. The DNA was the basis for D and trimming; V, J and clone size are from that table. Counted here are about 190,000 clones, 75% to 90% occurring once; the ten biggest clones make up approximately 6.1%. Trimming cost V 7 bases and J 5 bases; bases outside gene matches: 8. The germline V gene has CDR1 MNHEY and CDR2 SMNVEV (reference sequence). The CDR3 runs 13 residues. The origin of this receptor is a woman in her forties with acute or convalescent COVID-19. Source material: peripheral blood. V usage is TRBV27 and J usage is TRBJ2-7; TRBD1 aligns across 7 bases. The CDR3, as DNA: TGTGCCAGCAAGCGGCAGGGGGTCGACGAGCAGTACTTC. Translated, it gives CASKRQGVDEQYF.